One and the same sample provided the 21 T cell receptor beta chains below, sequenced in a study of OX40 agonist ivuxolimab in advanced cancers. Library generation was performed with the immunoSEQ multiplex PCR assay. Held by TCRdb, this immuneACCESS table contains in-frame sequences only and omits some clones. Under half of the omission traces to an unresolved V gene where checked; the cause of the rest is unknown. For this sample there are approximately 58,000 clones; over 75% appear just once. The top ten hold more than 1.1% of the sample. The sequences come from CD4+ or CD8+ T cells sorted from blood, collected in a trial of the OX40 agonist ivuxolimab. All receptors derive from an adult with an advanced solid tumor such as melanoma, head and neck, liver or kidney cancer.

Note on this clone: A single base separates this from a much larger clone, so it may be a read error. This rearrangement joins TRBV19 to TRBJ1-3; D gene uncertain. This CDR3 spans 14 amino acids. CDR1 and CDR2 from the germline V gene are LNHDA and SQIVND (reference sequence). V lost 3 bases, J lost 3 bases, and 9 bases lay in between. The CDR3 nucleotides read TGTGCCAGTAGTATCGGGAGCTTTGGAAACACCATATATTTT. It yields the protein CASSIGSFGNTIYF.

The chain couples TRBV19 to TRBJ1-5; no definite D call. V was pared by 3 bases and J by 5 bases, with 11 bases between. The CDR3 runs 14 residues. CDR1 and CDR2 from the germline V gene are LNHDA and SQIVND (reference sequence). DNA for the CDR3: TGTGCCAGTAGTATTGGTTGGGGAGATCAGCCCCAGCATTTT. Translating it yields CASSIGWGDQPQHF.

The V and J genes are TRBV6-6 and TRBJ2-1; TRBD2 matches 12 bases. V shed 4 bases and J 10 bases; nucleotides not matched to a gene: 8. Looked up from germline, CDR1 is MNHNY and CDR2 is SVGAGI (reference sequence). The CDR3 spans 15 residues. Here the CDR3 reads CASSSKTSGRLEQFF. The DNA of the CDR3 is TGTGCCAGCAGTTCTAAGACTAGCGGGAGATTAGAGCAGTTCTTC.

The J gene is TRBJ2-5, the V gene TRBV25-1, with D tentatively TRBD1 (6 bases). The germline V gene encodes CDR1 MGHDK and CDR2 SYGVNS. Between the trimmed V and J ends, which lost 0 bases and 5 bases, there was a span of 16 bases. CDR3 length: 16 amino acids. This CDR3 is CASSEYKGVVRETQYF. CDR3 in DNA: TGTGCCAGCAGTGAATATAAGGGGGTGGTCCGGGAGACCCAGTACTTC.

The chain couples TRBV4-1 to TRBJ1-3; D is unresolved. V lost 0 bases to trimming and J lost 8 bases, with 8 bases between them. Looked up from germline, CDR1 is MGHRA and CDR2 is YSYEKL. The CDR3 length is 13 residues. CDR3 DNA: TGCGCCAGCAGCCAAGAGTTTGCTGACACCATATATTTT. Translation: CASSQEFADTIYF.

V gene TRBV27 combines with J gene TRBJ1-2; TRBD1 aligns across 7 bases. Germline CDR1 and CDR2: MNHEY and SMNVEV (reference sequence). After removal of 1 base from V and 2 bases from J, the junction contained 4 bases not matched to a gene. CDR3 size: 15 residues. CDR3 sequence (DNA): TGTGCCAGCAGTTTATGGGGACAGAAGAACTATGGCTACACCTTC. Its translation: CASSLWGQKNYGYTF.

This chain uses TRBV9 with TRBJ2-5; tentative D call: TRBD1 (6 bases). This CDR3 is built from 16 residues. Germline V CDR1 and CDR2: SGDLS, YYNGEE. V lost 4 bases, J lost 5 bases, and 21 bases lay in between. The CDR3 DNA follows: TGTGCCAGCAGCCCTCTTGGGAAGGCAGGGGCCGAGACCCAGTACTTC. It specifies CASSPLGKAGAETQYF.

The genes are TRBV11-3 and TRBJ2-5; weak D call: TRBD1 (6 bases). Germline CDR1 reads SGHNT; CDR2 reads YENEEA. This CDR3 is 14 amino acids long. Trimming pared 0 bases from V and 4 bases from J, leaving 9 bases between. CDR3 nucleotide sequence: TGTGCCAGCAGCTTAGAGAAAGGGGGAGAGACCCAGTACTTC. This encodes CASSLEKGGETQYF.

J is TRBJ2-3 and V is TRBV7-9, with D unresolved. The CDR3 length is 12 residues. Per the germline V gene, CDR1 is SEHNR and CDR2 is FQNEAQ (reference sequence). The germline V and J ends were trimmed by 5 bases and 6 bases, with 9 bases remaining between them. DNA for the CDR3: TGTGCCAGCAGCGGATTAGGGGATACGCAGTATTTT. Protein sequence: CASSGLGDTQYF.

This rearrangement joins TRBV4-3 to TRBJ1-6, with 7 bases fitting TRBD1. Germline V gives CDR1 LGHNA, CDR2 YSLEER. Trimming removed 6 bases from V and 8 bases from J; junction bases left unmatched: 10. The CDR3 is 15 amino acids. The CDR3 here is CASRRSGTEYSPLHF. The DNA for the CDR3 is TGCGCCAGCAGACGTTCCGGGACAGAATATTCACCCCTCCACTTT.

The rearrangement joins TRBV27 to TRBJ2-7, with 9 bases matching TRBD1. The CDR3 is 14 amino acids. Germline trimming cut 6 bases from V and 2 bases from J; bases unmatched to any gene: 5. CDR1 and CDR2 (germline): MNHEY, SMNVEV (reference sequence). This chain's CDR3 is CASSRDRDTYEQYF. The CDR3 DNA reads TGTGCCAGCAGCAGGGACAGGGACACCTACGAGCAGTACTTC.

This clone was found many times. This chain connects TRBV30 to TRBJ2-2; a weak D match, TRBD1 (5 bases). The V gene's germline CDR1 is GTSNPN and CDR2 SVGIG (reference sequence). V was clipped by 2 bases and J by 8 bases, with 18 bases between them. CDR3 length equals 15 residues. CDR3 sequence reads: CAWSPMAGWYGELFF. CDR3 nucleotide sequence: TGTGCCTGGAGTCCGATGGCAGGGTGGTATGGGGAGCTGTTTTTT.

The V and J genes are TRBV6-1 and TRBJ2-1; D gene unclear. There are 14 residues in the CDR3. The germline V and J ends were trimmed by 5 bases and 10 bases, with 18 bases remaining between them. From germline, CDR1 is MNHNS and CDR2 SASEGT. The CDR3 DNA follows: TGTGCCAGCAGTCAAGAAGGCGGACCCCAAGAGCAGTTCTTC. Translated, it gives CASSQEGGPQEQFF.

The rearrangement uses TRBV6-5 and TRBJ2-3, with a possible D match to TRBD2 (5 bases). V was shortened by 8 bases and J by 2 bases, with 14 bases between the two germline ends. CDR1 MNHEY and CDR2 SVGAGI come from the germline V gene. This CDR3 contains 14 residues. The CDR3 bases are TGTGCCAGCGGGAGAGGGAAGGTCACAGATACGCAGTATTTT. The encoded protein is CASGRGKVTDTQYF.

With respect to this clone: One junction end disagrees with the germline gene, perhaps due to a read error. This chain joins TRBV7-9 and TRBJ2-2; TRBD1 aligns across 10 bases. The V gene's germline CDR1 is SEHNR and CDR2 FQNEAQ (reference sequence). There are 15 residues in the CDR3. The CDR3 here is CGSGTGVRNTGELFF. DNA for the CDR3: TGCGGGTCCGGGACAGGGGTCAGGAACACCGGGGAGCTGTTTTTT.

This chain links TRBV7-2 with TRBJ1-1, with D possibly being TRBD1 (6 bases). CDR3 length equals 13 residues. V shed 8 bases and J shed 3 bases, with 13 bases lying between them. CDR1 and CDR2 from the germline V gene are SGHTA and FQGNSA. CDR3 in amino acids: CASSQGSYTEAFF. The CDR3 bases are TGTGCCAGCTCACAGGGTAGCTACACTGAAGCTTTCTTT.

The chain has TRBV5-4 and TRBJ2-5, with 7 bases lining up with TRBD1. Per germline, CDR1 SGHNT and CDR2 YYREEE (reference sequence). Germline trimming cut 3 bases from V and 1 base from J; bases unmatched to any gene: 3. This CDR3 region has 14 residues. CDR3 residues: CASSSGQTQETQYF. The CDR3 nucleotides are TGTGCCAGCAGCTCGGGACAGACCCAAGAGACCCAGTACTTC.

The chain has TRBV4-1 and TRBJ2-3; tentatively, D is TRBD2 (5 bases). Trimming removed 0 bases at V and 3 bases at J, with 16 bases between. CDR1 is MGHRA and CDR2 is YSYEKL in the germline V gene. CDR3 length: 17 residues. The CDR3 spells CASSQESIGKGTDTQYF. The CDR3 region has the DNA TGCGCCAGCAGCCAAGAATCCATCGGGAAAGGGACAGATACGCAGTATTTT.

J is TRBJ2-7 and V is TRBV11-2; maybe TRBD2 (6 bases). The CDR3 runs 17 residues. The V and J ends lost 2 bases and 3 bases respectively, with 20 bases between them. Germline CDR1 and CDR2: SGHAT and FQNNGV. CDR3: CASSLNGVSRGGYEQYF. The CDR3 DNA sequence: TGTGCCAGCAGCTTAAATGGGGTATCTAGGGGAGGCTACGAGCAGTACTTC.

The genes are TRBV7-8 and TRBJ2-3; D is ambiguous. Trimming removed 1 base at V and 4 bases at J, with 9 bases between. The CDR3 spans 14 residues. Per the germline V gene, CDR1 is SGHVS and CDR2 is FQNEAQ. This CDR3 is CASSLDPMADTQYF. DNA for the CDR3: TGTGCCAGCAGCTTAGACCCCATGGCAGATACGCAGTATTTT.

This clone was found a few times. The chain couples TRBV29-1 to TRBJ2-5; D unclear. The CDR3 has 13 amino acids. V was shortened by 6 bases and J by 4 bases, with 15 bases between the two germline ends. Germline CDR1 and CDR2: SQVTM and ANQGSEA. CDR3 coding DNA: TGCAGCGTCACCATAAGTGCCGGAGAGACCCAGTACTTC. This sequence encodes CSVTISAGETQYF.